This T cell receptor beta chain was recovered during a study of beta chain features in type 1 diabetes. Study at large: All samples together contributed some 100,000,000 sorted cells for examination.

The V segment lost 5 bases and the J segment 4 bases; nucleotides outside the gene matches: 15. The CDR3 sequence is 17 residues long. Germline assignment: CDR1 SGHNT and CDR2 YYREEE (reference sequence). What was sequenced were expressed TCRB transcripts, since all of the isolated RNA had been reverse transcribed. Sequencing was performed with immunoSEQ multiplex PCR; in TCRdb, only in-frame clones are kept and a portion is missing. The sample has about 250,000 clones; roughly 15% are singletons. Based on CD45RO/CCR7/CD25/CD127/CD95/CD27, CD4+ regulatory, stem cell-like memory, naive and central memory cells were sorted.

Sequenced: naive CD4+ T cells from blood. The origin of this receptor is a woman aged 35 to 49 in good health. V gene TRBV5-4 combines with J gene TRBJ1-2; TRBD1 matches 9 bases. The CDR3 region has the DNA TGTGCCAGCAGGCCCCGGGACAGGGTCATCCCGTTCTATGGCTACACCTTC. As protein: CASRPRDRVIPFYGYTF.